This T cell receptor beta chain was captured in a study of blood T cell repertoires in COVID-19. CDR1 is SQVTM, CDR2 ANQGSEA, per germline. V lost 6 bases and J 0 bases, leaving 12 bases between the germline ends. CDR3 length: 13 amino acids. Source study methods: Estimation of nucleated cell counts relied on the amplification of reference gene primers. Repertoires were generated with immunoSEQ multiplex PCR, while TCRdb's copy carries only in-frame clones and drops some. D and trimming were read from the DNA, whereas the V and J calls and clone size are those reported in that table. This sample carries about 170,000 clones, over 70% of them seen once, and the ten largest clones take approximately 4%. Across 24 US areas, participants ranged in age from roughly 18 to 95 years.

This receptor was taken from a woman aged 45-59 years in a cohort exposed to, infected with or recovered from COVID-19 (not recorded which). The chain recombines TRBV29-1 with TRBJ2-7, with TRBD1 as a possible D gene (5 bases). Input material: PBMCs or T cells enriched from blood (not recorded which). The CDR3 DNA follows: TGCAGCGTCACCGTGGGGCTCTCCTACGAGCAGTACTTC. Its translation is CSVTVGLSYEQYF.